The source of this T cell receptor (beta chain) is a study of Ad26.COV2.S vaccination and SARS-CoV-2 variants. General study results and limits: Vaccine recipients and placebo recipients showed similar non-spike TCR breadth. Breadth, reportedly substantial, characterized the spike-specific CD8+ and CD4+ T cell responses after vaccination. Measurements of TCR breadth and depth may have given underestimates of the total T cell responses.

TCRdb's copy holds only in-frame clones and misses some; the assay was immunoSEQ multiplex PCR. Here the sample spans 450,000 to 550,000 clones, roughly 89% being singletons. Notes on this clone: Its antigen is unidentified.

The CDR3 has 15 amino acids. With 8 bases clipped from V and 1 base from J, the junction kept 8 bases outside the gene matches. Germline lookup yields CDR1 KGHSH and CDR2 LQKENI. Treatment reported: some 20 received Ad26.COV2.S at low or high dose, single or two shots; several received placebo; per-sample allocation not given. Sampling was performed 63 days after the first vaccine or placebo injection. Donation was by an adult aged 18-55 years who was in Boston. V is TRBV18 and J is TRBJ1-5, with 7 bases fitting TRBD1. The clonotype was recovered from a person aged 18 to 65 who received the Ad26.COV2.S COVID-19 vaccine or a placebo. The source material was peripheral blood, sampled in a trial of Ad26.COV2.S vaccine versus placebo. Here the CDR3 reads CASKKTGQSNQPQHF. CDR3 coding DNA: TGTGCCAGCAAAAAGACAGGGCAGAGCAATCAGCCCCAGCATTTT.